The clone carrying this T cell receptor beta chain was counted many times. Its antigen remains unidentified. This sample was included in a study of molecular identifiers for immune sequencing clone quantification. About the research overall: For replicates, RNA isolated from 20,000 or 100,000 naive CD8 cells was divided into five portions, of which four were sequenced.

TCRdb reprocessed the PCR reads with MiXCR, giving one entry per CDR3 protein. The repertoire holds about 320,000 distinct CDR3 sequences, with 20% to 25% as singletons. Naive CD8 libraries came from roughly 20,000 to 1,000,000 sorted cells with 10%, 30% or 50% RNA. Germline values: CDR1 MGHDK, CDR2 SYGVNS. The V gene lost 1 base and the J gene lost 5 bases, with 11 bases spanning the gap. This CDR3 has 14 residues. The study, taken as a whole, reports: Sharing of a barcode by identical TCR molecules could cause highly expanded clone sizes to be underestimated. Whereas clones above 20 RNA copies held under 1% of naive-cell molecules, they held over 97% of effector molecules.

The sequenced sample consisted of naive CD8+ T cells from blood, with Jurkat cell RNA spiked in. Subset: FACS-sorted CD8+CD4-CCR7+CD45RA+ naive T cells. This chain connects TRBV25-1 to TRBJ1-2; no reliable D call. This TCR was recovered from a human donor in good health. Some libraries in this study had Jurkat cell RNA spiked in. The CDR3 DNA sequence: TGTGCCAGCAGTGAATCAACAGAATTGTATGGCTACACCTTC. Its protein is CASSESTELYGYTF.